The rows below give T cell receptor beta chains drawn from one sample of a study of T cell repertoires in cytomegalovirus infection. From the reads, TCRdb called clonotypes with MiXCR, one entry per CDR3 protein. This table has 250,000 to 300,000 distinct CDR3 sequences, about 18% appearing once. Material for sequencing was CD8+ T cells from PBMCs. The receptors were sampled from a human donor in good health (CMV status not recorded). Some clones in this sample may be carry-over from other donors' samples. Both conserved end residues are part of each CDR3. Each record gives: V gene, clone size, CDR3 length, D gene, J gene, CDR3 DNA, CDR3 protein. A D gene is named only where the DNA matches it firmly. Expanded clones get a size class; other rows say once, few or many, or leave the size out.

v_call: TRBV7-9
clone_size: few
cdr3_length: 18
d_call: TRBD2
j_call: TRBJ2-7
cdr3_nt: TGTGCCAGCAGCCCTACCGCTCATAGCGGGGGGCTCTCCTACGAGCAGTACTTC
cdr3_aa: CASSPTAHSGGLSYEQYF

v_call: TRBV7-6
clone_size: few
cdr3_length: 14
d_call: NA
j_call: TRBJ2-7
cdr3_nt: TGTGCCAGCAGCTCAACCTTAGGATCCTACGAGCAGTACTTC
cdr3_aa: CASSSTLGSYEQYF

v_call: TRBV29-1
clone_size: NA
cdr3_length: 14
d_call: NA
j_call: TRBJ2-7
cdr3_nt: TGCAGCGTTGAAGGTGGGCGCGTACCCTACGAGCAGTACTTC
cdr3_aa: CSVEGGRVPYEQYF

v_call: TRBV20-1
clone_size: NA
cdr3_length: 16
d_call: TRBD1
j_call: TRBJ1-5
cdr3_nt: TGCAGTGCTAGAGATCCCCGACAGGGCGATAGTCAGCCCCAGCATTTT
cdr3_aa: CSARDPRQGDSQPQHF

v_call: TRBV7-4
clone_size: NA
cdr3_length: 16
d_call: NA
j_call: TRBJ2-5
cdr3_nt: TGTGCCAGCAGTTTATCAGGCGGTGCGGCGCCAGAGACCCAGTACTTC
cdr3_aa: CASSLSGGAAPETQYF

v_call: TRBV5-1
clone_size: once
cdr3_length: 14
d_call: NA
j_call: TRBJ1-4
cdr3_nt: TGCGCCAGCAGCTTCGACGGGAATAATGAAAAACTGTTTTTT
cdr3_aa: CASSFDGNNEKLFF

v_call: TRBV6-4
clone_size: many
cdr3_length: 16
d_call: NA
j_call: TRBJ1-2
cdr3_nt: TGTGCCAGCAGTGACACCCCTCAGGCGTTTTCTTATGGCTACACCTTC
cdr3_aa: CASSDTPQAFSYGYTF

v_call: TRBV6-1
clone_size: many
cdr3_length: 15
d_call: NA
j_call: TRBJ2-2
cdr3_nt: TGTGCCAGCAGTCCTTCGGGCTTCAACACCGGGGAGCTGTTTTTT
cdr3_aa: CASSPSGFNTGELFF

v_call: TRBV28
clone_size: many
cdr3_length: 13
d_call: NA
j_call: TRBJ1-2
cdr3_nt: TGTGCCAGCAGTGGCACAGGTAACTATGGCTACACCTTC
cdr3_aa: CASSGTGNYGYTF

v_call: TRBV7-8
clone_size: many
cdr3_length: 16
d_call: TRBD1
j_call: TRBJ1-2
cdr3_nt: TGTGCCAGCAGCTTGGCTCCGGGACAGCTAAACTATGGCTACACCTTC
cdr3_aa: CASSLAPGQLNYGYTF

v_call: TRBV28
clone_size: many
cdr3_length: 15
d_call: NA
j_call: TRBJ1-5
cdr3_nt: TGTGCCAGCAGTTTCCACGCCGTTAGCAATCAGCCCCAGCATTTT
cdr3_aa: CASSFHAVSNQPQHF

v_call: TRBV29-1
clone_size: few
cdr3_length: 12
d_call: NA
j_call: TRBJ1-2
cdr3_nt: TGCAGCGGCAACGATCCCCTCTATGGCTACACCTTC
cdr3_aa: CSGNDPLYGYTF

v_call: TRBV2
clone_size: NA
cdr3_length: 16
d_call: NA
j_call: TRBJ1-2
cdr3_nt: TGTGCCAGCAGCGAACCCCGGCAAGAGGGGAAATATGGCTACACCTTC
cdr3_aa: CASSEPRQEGKYGYTF

v_call: TRBV29-1
clone_size: few
cdr3_length: 17
d_call: NA
j_call: TRBJ2-3
cdr3_nt: TGCAGCGTAGCCGGAGTGAGGGGTGTGTTTGGCACAGATACGCAGTATTTT
cdr3_aa: CSVAGVRGVFGTDTQYF

v_call: TRBV7-9
clone_size: few
cdr3_length: 15
d_call: NA
j_call: TRBJ2-1
cdr3_nt: TGTGCCAGCAGCTTCCGACAGGATCCCTACAATGAGCAGTTCTTC
cdr3_aa: CASSFRQDPYNEQFF

v_call: TRBV12-3/TRBV12-4
clone_size: NA
cdr3_length: 14
d_call: NA
j_call: TRBJ2-7
cdr3_nt: TGTGCCAGCAGTTTAAATCCCGTAGAGTACGAGCAGTACTTC
cdr3_aa: CASSLNPVEYEQYF

v_call: TRBV28
clone_size: many
cdr3_length: 16
d_call: NA
j_call: TRBJ2-1
cdr3_nt: TGTGCCAGCAGTTTAGGGGCAGGGACGTCCTACAATGAGCAGTTCTTC
cdr3_aa: CASSLGAGTSYNEQFF

v_call: TRBV4-1
clone_size: many
cdr3_length: 16
d_call: TRBD1
j_call: TRBJ1-5
cdr3_nt: TGCGCCAGCAGCCAAGAGGGAGGGACAGGGAACCAGCCCCAGCATTTT
cdr3_aa: CASSQEGGTGNQPQHF

v_call: TRBV6-6
clone_size: NA
cdr3_length: 15
d_call: TRBD2
j_call: TRBJ2-1
cdr3_nt: TGTGCCAGCAGTGCCCTAGCGGGGGGTCCGAATGAGCAGTTCTTC
cdr3_aa: CASSALAGGPNEQFF

v_call: TRBV11-3
clone_size: many
cdr3_length: 11
d_call: NA
j_call: TRBJ1-1
cdr3_nt: TGTGCCAGCGGAACGGGCACTGAAGCTTTCTTT
cdr3_aa: CASGTGTEAFF

v_call: TRBV28
clone_size: few
cdr3_length: 14
d_call: TRBD1
j_call: TRBJ2-7
cdr3_nt: TGTGCCAGCCGAAGGACAGGGATTAACTACGAGCAGTACTTC
cdr3_aa: CASRRTGINYEQYF

v_call: TRBV7-2
clone_size: many
cdr3_length: 15
d_call: NA
j_call: TRBJ2-3
cdr3_nt: TGTGCCAGCAGCTTCGGTTGGACAGGCACAGATACGCAGTATTTT
cdr3_aa: CASSFGWTGTDTQYF

v_call: TRBV25-1
clone_size: many
cdr3_length: 14
d_call: TRBD1
j_call: TRBJ1-2
cdr3_nt: TGTGCCAGCAGTGACCGGACAGGGGGAGAGGGCTACACCTTC
cdr3_aa: CASSDRTGGEGYTF

v_call: TRBV4-1
clone_size: few
cdr3_length: 18
d_call: TRBD2
j_call: TRBJ2-1
cdr3_nt: TGCGCCAGCAGCCAAGATGGGCTAGCGGGTGTAAAGTACAATGAGCAGTTCTTC
cdr3_aa: CASSQDGLAGVKYNEQFF

v_call: TRBV7-6
clone_size: NA
cdr3_length: 12
d_call: NA
j_call: TRBJ2-3
cdr3_nt: TGTGCCAGCAGTCATCAGGGGAGGGGACAGTATTTT
cdr3_aa: CASSHQGRGQYF

v_call: TRBV7-9
clone_size: many
cdr3_length: 14
d_call: NA
j_call: TRBJ2-7
cdr3_nt: TGTGCCAGCAGCCCCCGGGACGGGCCCTACGAGCAGTACTTC
cdr3_aa: CASSPRDGPYEQYF

v_call: TRBV6-2/TRBV6-3
clone_size: many
cdr3_length: 16
d_call: TRBD1
j_call: TRBJ1-5
cdr3_nt: TGTGCCAGCAGTTCCTTAACCGGGACAGTTAATCAGCCCCAGCATTTT
cdr3_aa: CASSSLTGTVNQPQHF

v_call: TRBV7-9
clone_size: NA
cdr3_length: 12
d_call: NA
j_call: TRBJ2-2
cdr3_nt: TGTGCCAGCAGCTTGAGTGACGGGGAGCTGTTTTTT
cdr3_aa: CASSLSDGELFF

v_call: TRBV7-2
clone_size: many
cdr3_length: 14
d_call: TRBD1
j_call: TRBJ2-7
cdr3_nt: TGTGCCAGCAGCCAGGGACAGGGGAACTACGAGCAGTACTTC
cdr3_aa: CASSQGQGNYEQYF

v_call: TRBV6-1
clone_size: few
cdr3_length: 16
d_call: NA
j_call: TRBJ2-1
cdr3_nt: TGTGCCAGCAGTTCCCCGGGACACTGGGGTTACAATGAGCAGTTCTTC
cdr3_aa: CASSSPGHWGYNEQFF

v_call: TRBV14
clone_size: NA
cdr3_length: 15
d_call: NA
j_call: TRBJ1-3
cdr3_nt: TGTGCCAGCAGCCAAGATTTCTTTCGGCGAAACACCATATATTTT
cdr3_aa: CASSQDFFRRNTIYF

v_call: TRBV11-2
clone_size: NA
cdr3_length: 16
d_call: NA
j_call: TRBJ2-2
cdr3_nt: TGTGCCAGCAGCTTATTGGCAGGGTTTGACACCGGGGAGCTGTTTTTT
cdr3_aa: CASSLLAGFDTGELFF

v_call: TRBV19
clone_size: few
cdr3_length: 14
d_call: NA
j_call: TRBJ1-2
cdr3_nt: TGTGCCAGTAGCCAACCCCCGGGTGGTTCGGGCTACACCTTC
cdr3_aa: CASSQPPGGSGYTF

v_call: TRBV4-3
clone_size: few
cdr3_length: 16
d_call: NA
j_call: TRBJ1-2
cdr3_nt: TGCGCCAGCAGCCAAGAGGCGGGACAAATAAACTATGGCTACACCTTC
cdr3_aa: CASSQEAGQINYGYTF

v_call: TRBV28
clone_size: NA
cdr3_length: 18
d_call: TRBD2
j_call: TRBJ2-1
cdr3_nt: TGTGCCAGCAGCGACGGACTAGCGGGGGGGGTGTCCTACAATGAGCAGTTCTTC
cdr3_aa: CASSDGLAGGVSYNEQFF

v_call: TRBV14
clone_size: NA
cdr3_length: 16
d_call: NA
j_call: TRBJ2-7
cdr3_nt: TGTGCCAGCAGCCAAGGGGCGCAGCCAGACTCCTACGAGCAGTACTTC
cdr3_aa: CASSQGAQPDSYEQYF

v_call: TRBV13
clone_size: few
cdr3_length: 14
d_call: NA
j_call: TRBJ2-7
cdr3_nt: TGTGCCAGCAGCATGGGACGGGGCGCCTACGAGCAGTACTTC
cdr3_aa: CASSMGRGAYEQYF

v_call: TRBV7-9
clone_size: many
cdr3_length: 21
d_call: TRBD1
j_call: TRBJ1-1
cdr3_nt: TGTGCCAGCAGCCCGGTCCCCCTGGCTCGGCAGGGGGAAAATGAGAACACTGAAGCTTTCTTT
cdr3_aa: CASSPVPLARQGENENTEAFF

v_call: TRBV27
clone_size: NA
cdr3_length: 16
d_call: TRBD1
j_call: TRBJ1-1
cdr3_nt: TGTGCCAGCAGCCCCCCAGGACAGGGGGCGTACACTGAAGCTTTCTTT
cdr3_aa: CASSPPGQGAYTEAFF

v_call: TRBV7-9
clone_size: many
cdr3_length: 13
d_call: NA
j_call: TRBJ1-4
cdr3_nt: TGTGCCAGCAGCCCCACGACTAATGAAAAACTGTTTTTT
cdr3_aa: CASSPTTNEKLFF

v_call: TRBV29-1
clone_size: NA
cdr3_length: 16
d_call: TRBD1
j_call: TRBJ2-1
cdr3_nt: TGCAGCGGGGGATTTGACCGGGACAGCACCTACAATGAGCAGTTCTTC
cdr3_aa: CSGGFDRDSTYNEQFF

v_call: TRBV9
clone_size: NA
cdr3_length: 14
d_call: TRBD1
j_call: TRBJ2-7
cdr3_nt: TGTGCCAGCAGCGTAGAGTGGACAGGGGGTGAGCAGTACTTC
cdr3_aa: CASSVEWTGGEQYF

v_call: TRBV15
clone_size: few
cdr3_length: 17
d_call: NA
j_call: TRBJ2-1
cdr3_nt: TGTGCCACCAGCAGGCCAGGGGGGCCGGGGGCAGGCAATGAGCAGTTCTTC
cdr3_aa: CATSRPGGPGAGNEQFF

v_call: TRBV5-1
clone_size: NA
cdr3_length: 18
d_call: NA
j_call: TRBJ2-2
cdr3_nt: TGCGCCAGCAGTAAGCCCGGACAGACGGACGTGGACACCGGGGAGCTGTTTTTT
cdr3_aa: CASSKPGQTDVDTGELFF

v_call: TRBV5-6
clone_size: NA
cdr3_length: 12
d_call: NA
j_call: TRBJ2-2
cdr3_nt: TGTGCCAGCAGCCCCCTTAACGGGGAGCTGTTTTTT
cdr3_aa: CASSPLNGELFF

v_call: TRBV7-6
clone_size: many
cdr3_length: 15
d_call: TRBD1
j_call: TRBJ2-5
cdr3_nt: TGTGCCAGCAGCTTAGCCCAGGGGGCGAAAGAGACCCAGTACTTC
cdr3_aa: CASSLAQGAKETQYF

v_call: TRBV6-2/TRBV6-3
clone_size: many
cdr3_length: 14
d_call: NA
j_call: TRBJ2-1
cdr3_nt: TGTGCCAGCAGCCCCTTGGCGGCGGGACTTGAGCAGTTCTTC
cdr3_aa: CASSPLAAGLEQFF

v_call: TRBV2
clone_size: NA
cdr3_length: 13
d_call: NA
j_call: TRBJ2-7
cdr3_nt: TGTGCCGTCACAGGGAAAGGGACCTACGAGCAGTACTTC
cdr3_aa: CAVTGKGTYEQYF

v_call: TRBV7-2
clone_size: many
cdr3_length: 16
d_call: NA
j_call: TRBJ2-7
cdr3_nt: TGTGCCAGCAGCTTAGGGGCGGGTTTAATCTCCTACGAGCAGTACTTC
cdr3_aa: CASSLGAGLISYEQYF

v_call: TRBV9
clone_size: few
cdr3_length: 15
d_call: TRBD1
j_call: TRBJ1-2
cdr3_nt: TGTGCCAGCAGCGTAGGGGCAGGGGGCGACTATGGCTACACCTTC
cdr3_aa: CASSVGAGGDYGYTF

v_call: TRBV4-1
clone_size: NA
cdr3_length: 17
d_call: TRBD1
j_call: TRBJ2-5
cdr3_nt: TGCGCCAGCAGCCCAACGGCAACCGGGACAGGGGGCGAGACCCAGTACTTC
cdr3_aa: CASSPTATGTGGETQYF

v_call: TRBV6-5
clone_size: many
cdr3_length: 13
d_call: TRBD1
j_call: TRBJ1-1
cdr3_nt: TGTGCCAGCAAGGGGGCCGGGAACACTGAAGCTTTCTTT
cdr3_aa: CASKGAGNTEAFF

v_call: TRBV5-5
clone_size: NA
cdr3_length: 14
d_call: NA
j_call: TRBJ2-7
cdr3_nt: TGTGCCAGCAGCTTGGAGACAGGTTACTACGAGCAGTACTTC
cdr3_aa: CASSLETGYYEQYF

v_call: TRBV6-2/TRBV6-3
clone_size: few
cdr3_length: 14
d_call: NA
j_call: TRBJ2-1
cdr3_nt: TGTGCCAGCAGTGATTACACGCGGTCGGATGAGCAGTTCTTC
cdr3_aa: CASSDYTRSDEQFF

v_call: TRBV7-9
clone_size: few
cdr3_length: 15
d_call: NA
j_call: TRBJ1-1
cdr3_nt: TGTGCCAGCAGCCCCTCGGGGGGAGTGAACACTGAAGCTTTCTTT
cdr3_aa: CASSPSGGVNTEAFF

v_call: TRBV14
clone_size: NA
cdr3_length: 14
d_call: NA
j_call: TRBJ1-6
cdr3_nt: TGTGCCAGCAGCCAGGGGAGGCCTAGTTCACCCCTCCACTTT
cdr3_aa: CASSQGRPSSPLHF

v_call: TRBV2
clone_size: few
cdr3_length: 14
d_call: NA
j_call: TRBJ1-4
cdr3_nt: TGTGCCAGCAGTGTTCGGACCGTCGGGGAAAAACTGTTTTTT
cdr3_aa: CASSVRTVGEKLFF

v_call: TRBV7-6
clone_size: many
cdr3_length: 14
d_call: NA
j_call: TRBJ2-7
cdr3_nt: TGTGCCAGCAGCCCAAGGACAAGCTCCTACGAGCAGTACTTC
cdr3_aa: CASSPRTSSYEQYF

v_call: TRBV28
clone_size: medium-sized
cdr3_length: 13
d_call: NA
j_call: TRBJ2-7
cdr3_nt: TGTGCCAGCAGGCTCCCGGGACTCTACGAGCAGTACTTC
cdr3_aa: CASRLPGLYEQYF

v_call: TRBV7-6
clone_size: many
cdr3_length: 17
d_call: NA
j_call: TRBJ2-5
cdr3_nt: TGTGCCAGCAGCTTCGGGCACTTAAGTCCCGAGGAAGAGACCCAGTACTTC
cdr3_aa: CASSFGHLSPEEETQYF